The TCR beta chain under discussion was sequenced for a study of T cells after yellow fever vaccination. TCRdb reprocessed the 5' RACE reads with MiXCR, giving one entry per CDR3 protein. The table records almost 600,000 distinct CDR3 sequences, roughly 14% of them present only once. This clonotype was found a few times. The receptor's source is a man aged 25 to 45 who received the YFV17D yellow fever vaccine. This material consisted of PBMCs, taken on the day of the yellow fever booster vaccination.

The CDR3 DNA sequence: TGTGCCATCAGAGGGGACAGGGGGATCTACGAGCAGTACTTC. Encoded protein: CAIRGDRGIYEQYF. The rearrangement links TRBV10-3 to TRBJ2-7, with TRBD1 matching over 11 bases. Germline CDR1 ENHRY, CDR2 SYGVKD. V was clipped by 6 bases and J by 3 bases; unmatched bases: 4. The CDR3 has 14 residues.